This TCR beta chain appears in the sequencing data of a study of chemoradiotherapy in HPV16-positive cancers. Study-level information: Candidate HPV-specific T-cell clones and common TCR motifs came from functional assays in a couple of HPV16-positive patients. Study-wide points: During treatment, candidate HPV-specific clones and E7-related motifs expanded in tumor. Functional assays defining HPV-specific T cells used only a couple of HPV16-positive patients.

With 0 bases removed from V and 1 base from J, the gap between germline ends came to 11 bases. There are 16 residues in the CDR3. Germline lookup yields CDR1 LNHDA and CDR2 SQIVND (reference sequence). Points on this clone: Antigen specificity is unknown.

TCRdb's table, derived via immunoSEQ multiplex PCR, lists solely in-frame clones and lacks some. The sample has about 16,000 clones, about two thirds seen once. Samples were taken several times over chemoradiotherapy. This TCR came from a human donor with HPV-associated anogenital cancer. The chain has TRBV19 and TRBJ2-3, with D tentatively TRBD1 (5 bases). This specimen was tumor tissue, taken from a patient who underwent chemoradiotherapy. The CDR3 loop reads CASSIDAGRGTDTQYF. In DNA form, the CDR3 reads TGTGCCAGTAGTATAGATGCAGGGCGAGGCACAGATACGCAGTATTTT.